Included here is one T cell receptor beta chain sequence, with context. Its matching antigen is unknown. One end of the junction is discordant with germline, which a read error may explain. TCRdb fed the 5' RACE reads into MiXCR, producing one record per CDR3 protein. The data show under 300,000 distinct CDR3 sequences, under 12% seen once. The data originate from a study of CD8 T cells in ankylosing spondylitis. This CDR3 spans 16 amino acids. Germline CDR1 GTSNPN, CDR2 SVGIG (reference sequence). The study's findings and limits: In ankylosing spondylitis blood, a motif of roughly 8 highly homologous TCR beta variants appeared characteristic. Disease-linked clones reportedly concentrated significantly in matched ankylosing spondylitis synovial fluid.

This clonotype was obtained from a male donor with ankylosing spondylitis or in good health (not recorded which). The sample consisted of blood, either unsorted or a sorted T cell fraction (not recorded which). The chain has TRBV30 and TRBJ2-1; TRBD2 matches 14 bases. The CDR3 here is CVWSSGLAGEGNEQFF. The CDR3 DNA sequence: TGTGTCTGGAGCTCGGGACTAGCGGGGGAGGGCAATGAGCAGTTCTTC. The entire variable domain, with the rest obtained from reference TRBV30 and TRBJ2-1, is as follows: SQTIHQWPATLVQPVGSPLSLECTVEGTSNPNLYWYRQAAGRGLQLLFYSVGIGQISSEVPQNLSASRPQDRQFILSSKKLLLSDSGFYLCVWSSGLAGEGNEQFFGPGTRLTVL.